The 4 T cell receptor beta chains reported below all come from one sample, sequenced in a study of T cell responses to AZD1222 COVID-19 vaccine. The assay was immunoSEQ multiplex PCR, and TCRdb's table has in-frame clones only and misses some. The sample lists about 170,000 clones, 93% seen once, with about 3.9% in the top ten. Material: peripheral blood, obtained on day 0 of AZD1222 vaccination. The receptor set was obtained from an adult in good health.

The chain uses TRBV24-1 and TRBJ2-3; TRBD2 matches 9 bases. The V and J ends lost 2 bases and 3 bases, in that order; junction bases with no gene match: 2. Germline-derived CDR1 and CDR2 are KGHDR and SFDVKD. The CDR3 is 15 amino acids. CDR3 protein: CATSDYSGGTDTQYF. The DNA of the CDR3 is TGTGCCACCAGTGATTATAGCGGGGGAACAGATACGCAGTATTTT.

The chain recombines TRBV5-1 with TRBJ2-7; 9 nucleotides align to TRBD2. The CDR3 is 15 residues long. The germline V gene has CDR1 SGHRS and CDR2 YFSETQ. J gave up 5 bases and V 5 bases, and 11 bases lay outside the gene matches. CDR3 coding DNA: TGCGCCAGCAGTACAACCTGGACTAGCGCCCACGAGCAGTACTTC. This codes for CASSTTWTSAHEQYF.

The CDR3 here is CASSLGYGELYGYTF. CDR3 nucleotides: TGCGCCAGCAGCTTGGGGTACGGGGAGCTCTATGGCTACACCTTC. The chain links TRBV5-1 to TRBJ1-2; D unclear. V shed 0 bases and J shed 4 bases, with 13 bases lying between them. Germline lookup yields CDR1 SGHRS and CDR2 YFSETQ. The CDR3 length is 15 residues. The whole variable domain, remainder taken from reference TRBV5-1 and TRBJ1-2, is KAGVTQTPRYLIKTRGQQVTLSCSPISGHRSVSWYQQTPGQGLQFLFEYFSETQRNKGNFPGRFSGRQFSNSRSEMNVSTLELGDSALYLCASSLGYGELYGYTFGSGTRLTVV.

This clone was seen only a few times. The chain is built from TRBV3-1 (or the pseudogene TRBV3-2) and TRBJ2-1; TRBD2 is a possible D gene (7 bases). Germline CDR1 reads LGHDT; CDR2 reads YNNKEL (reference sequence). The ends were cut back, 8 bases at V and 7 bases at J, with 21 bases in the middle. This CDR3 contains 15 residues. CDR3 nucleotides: TGTGCCAGCTTCGGAGGAGGGGGGGCAATTAATGAGCAGTTCTTC. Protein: CASFGGGGAINEQFF.